A single T cell receptor beta chain is shown here with its context. Data came from immunoSEQ multiplex PCR; TCRdb stores just in-frame clones and leaves some out. There are 100,000 to 150,000 clones in the sample; approximately 90% occur only once, and about 3.2% lies in the top ten. These data belong to a study of control samples from healthy donors and cancer patients. Trimming stripped 0 bases from V and 0 bases from J, with 14 bases between. Germline CDR1 reads GTSNPN; CDR2 reads SVGIG (reference sequence). This CDR3 has 16 amino acids. V is TRBV30 and J is TRBJ2-5; D not certain. The sample consisted of blood. The receptor comes from a man between 50 and 59 years old in good health. CDR3 sequence (DNA): TGTGCCTGGAGTGTAGGCGACTTCTCGTACCAAGAGACCCAGTACTTC. Its translation is CAWSVGDFSYQETQYF.